This entry is about one T cell receptor (beta chain). These data are taken from a study of blood T cell repertoires in COVID-19. Study in general: T cells, B-cell-depleted T cells, or PBMCs provided the cDNA or gDNA that served as material.

TCRdb's table, derived via immunoSEQ multiplex PCR, lists solely in-frame clones and lacks some. The sample carries about 190,000 clones, around 87% recorded once. The CDR3 contains 16 residues. Losses at the gene ends were 4 bases for V and 4 bases for J; bases not matched to a gene: 9. Germline-derived CDR1 and CDR2 are SQVTM and ANQGSEA. The chain combines TRBV29-1 with TRBJ2-7; TRBD2 aligns across 14 bases. The sequencing sample was made of peripheral blood. The origin of this receptor is a man aged 45-65 years with acute or convalescent COVID-19. In DNA form, the CDR3 reads TGCAGCGTTGTAAGGACTAGCGGGAGGTCTATGTACGAGCAGTACTTC. Amino acids: CSVVRTSGRSMYEQYF.